The 24 T cell receptor beta chains below all came from one sample that was sequenced in a study of T cell responses to AZD1222 COVID-19 vaccine. Sequenced by immunoSEQ multiplex PCR; TCRdb stores in-frame clones only, minus some. The table records tens of thousands of clones, approximately 90% of them present only once. The source material was peripheral blood, sampled on day 0 of AZD1222 vaccination. The receptors here all came from an adult in good health.

The V call is TRBV3-1 (or the pseudogene TRBV3-2), the J call TRBJ2-7, with a possible D match to TRBD1 (5 bases). V was clipped by 1 base and J by 2 bases, with 12 bases between them. In germline, CDR1 is LGHDT, CDR2 YNNKEL (reference sequence). CDR3 length: 15 residues. CDR3 region: CASSQGTSAPYEQYF. CDR3 DNA sequence: TGTGCCAGCAGCCAAGGGACATCCGCCCCCTACGAGCAGTACTTC.

The gene calls are TRBV19 and TRBJ2-7; D is ambiguous. V lost 3 bases to trimming and J lost 2 bases, with 14 bases between them. The CDR3 contains 15 residues. Germline V gene data show CDR1 as LNHDA and CDR2 as SQIVND (reference sequence). The CDR3 protein is CASSIGASLTYEQYF. In DNA form, the CDR3 reads TGTGCCAGTAGTATTGGCGCCAGCTTAACCTACGAGCAGTACTTC.

This chain connects TRBV27 to TRBJ2-5; D remains unclear. The CDR3 is made up of 14 amino acids. Germline V gene lookup returns CDR1 MNHEY and CDR2 SMNVEV (reference sequence). V lost 2 bases and J 5 bases, leaving 12 bases between the germline ends. The CDR3 DNA follows: TGTGCCAGCAGTTTAACTACCTTCGGGGAGACCCAGTACTTC. Translated: CASSLTTFGETQYF.

The chain carries TRBV7-2 and TRBJ2-5; a weak D match, TRBD2 (6 bases). The length of the CDR3 is 15 residues. The ends were cut back, 1 base at V and 5 bases at J, with 14 bases in the middle. Looked up from germline, CDR1 is SGHTA and CDR2 is FQGNSA. CDR3 residues: CASSLVGGEGETQYF. The CDR3 DNA sequence: TGTGCCAGCAGCTTAGTAGGCGGGGAAGGGGAGACCCAGTACTTC.

V gene TRBV6-2 or TRBV6-3 combines with J gene TRBJ2-5; D unclear. The ends were cut back, 2 bases at V and 5 bases at J, with 12 bases in the middle. CDR1 and CDR2 from the germline V gene are MNHEY and SVGEGT. This CDR3 contains 14 residues. The CDR3 sequence is CASSYADLMETQYF. CDR3 nucleotide sequence: TGTGCCAGCAGTTACGCCGACCTCATGGAGACCCAGTACTTC.

V and J are TRBV9 and TRBJ2-2; D perhaps matches TRBD1 (5 bases). CDR3 length: 17 residues. V lost 0 bases and J lost 5, with 17 bases in between. Germline values: CDR1 SGDLS, CDR2 YYNGEE. The CDR3 DNA reads TGTGCCAGCAGCGTAGAAGGCAGGGTGGTAACAACCGGGGAGCTGTTTTTT. Protein sequence: CASSVEGRVVTTGELFF.

The V gene is TRBV6-1, the J gene TRBJ1-2; D is ambiguous. CDR1 is MNHNS and CDR2 is SASEGT in the germline V gene. The length of the CDR3 is 14 residues. Trimming pared 3 bases from V and 1 base from J, leaving 9 bases between. DNA for the CDR3: TGTGCCAGCAGTGAGGGTCCCCTTAACTATGGCTACACCTTC. Translation gives CASSEGPLNYGYTF.

CDR3 sequence (DNA): TGTGCCAGCAGCCCAAGAACCTACACCGGGGAGCTGTTTTTT. The encoded protein is CASSPRTYTGELFF. The gene calls are TRBV27 and TRBJ2-2; D ambiguous. The ends were cut back, 6 bases at V and 3 bases at J, with 11 bases in the middle. CDR1 is MNHEY and CDR2 is SMNVEV in the germline V gene (reference sequence). CDR3 length: 14 amino acids.

The chain joins TRBV28 to TRBJ1-5; no clear D gene. CDR1 and CDR2 from the germline V gene are MDHEN and SYDVKM. The CDR3 is made up of 15 amino acids. Trimming removed 3 bases from V and 2 bases from J, with 11 bases in between. The CDR3 protein is CASSLAGNRNQPQHF. In nucleotides, the CDR3 is TGTGCCAGCAGTTTGGCCGGGAATCGCAATCAGCCCCAGCATTTT.

The rearrangement joins TRBV9 to TRBJ2-2; a weak D match, TRBD1 (6 bases). V dropped 1 base and J dropped 6 bases, with 13 bases sitting between them. The CDR3 is 15 residues long. Germline CDR1 SGDLS, CDR2 YYNGEE. CDR3 in amino acids: CASSVWDTSAGELFF. CDR3 nucleotides: TGTGCCAGCAGCGTATGGGACACCTCGGCCGGGGAGCTGTTTTTT.

The V and J genes are TRBV1 and TRBJ2-7; the D call in the table, TRBD2, was not verified against the DNA. TRBV1 is marked as a pseudogene. This CDR3 contains 15 residues. CDR3 residues: CTSSRTSGGSYEQYF. The CDR3 DNA is TGCACCAGCAGCAGGACTAGCGGGGGCTCCTACGAGCAGTACTTC.

The gene calls are TRBV12-5 and TRBJ2-1, with 10 nucleotides matching TRBD2. J gave up 6 bases and V 0 bases, and 17 bases lay outside the gene matches. This CDR3 contains 20 residues. The germline V gene has CDR1 LGHNT and CDR2 FRNRAP. CDR3 nucleotides: TGTGCTAGTGGTTTGGTAACCTACCTTAGCGGGAGGACCCAGTTCAATGAGCAGTTCTTC. Translating it yields CASGLVTYLSGRTQFNEQFF.

The chain couples TRBV28 to TRBJ2-7, with TRBD1 identical over 7 bases. The J segment lost 3 bases and the V segment lost 1 base, leaving 9 bases of the junction unmatched. Germline CDR1 reads MDHEN; CDR2 reads SYDVKM. This CDR3 has 16 residues. The CDR3, as DNA: TGTGCCAGCAGTTTATCGCCCGGACAGGCTTACTACGAGCAGTACTTC. This codes for CASSLSPGQAYYEQYF.

This clone showed up just once. J is TRBJ1-2 and V is TRBV6-5, with 9 bases matching TRBD1. Germline loops: CDR1 MNHEY, CDR2 SVGAGI. V trimming: 6 bases; J trimming: 5 bases; junction bases outside the gene matches: 4. The CDR3 has 13 residues. The CDR3 sequence is CASRGQGKYGYTF. CDR3 nucleotides: TGTGCCAGCAGGGGACAGGGCAAATATGGCTACACCTTC.

V usage is TRBV9 and J usage is TRBJ2-5; 7 bases align to TRBD2. V shed 0 bases and J 2 bases; nucleotides not matched to a gene: 1. The CDR3 contains 14 residues. Germline V gives CDR1 SGDLS, CDR2 YYNGEE. The CDR3 here is CASSVAGGQETQYF. The CDR3 DNA is TGTGCCAGCAGCGTAGCGGGGGGTCAAGAGACCCAGTACTTC.

The chain carries TRBV9 and TRBJ1-3; D remains unclear. Germline loops: CDR1 SGDLS, CDR2 YYNGEE. Trimming took off 0 bases at V and 0 bases at J, with 1 base between the two ends. The CDR3 loop spans 13 amino acids. CDR3 nucleotide sequence: TGTGCCAGCAGCGTAGACTCTGGAAACACCATATATTTT. It yields the protein CASSVDSGNTIYF.

V usage is TRBV5-1 and J usage is TRBJ2-3; D may be TRBD2 (6 bases). Germline V gene sequence: CDR1 SGHRS, CDR2 YFSETQ. V dropped 6 bases and J dropped 0 bases, with 14 bases sitting between them. CDR3 length: 15 residues. The CDR3: CASKRRGSSTDTQYF. In DNA form, the CDR3 reads TGCGCCAGCAAAAGGAGGGGCTCGAGCACAGATACGCAGTATTTT.

The chain employs TRBV6-5 and TRBJ2-2, with a weak D call TRBD2 (5 bases). Trimming took off 6 bases at V and 6 bases at J, with 14 bases between the two ends. The V gene's germline CDR1 is MNHEY and CDR2 SVGAGI. The CDR3 is 14 amino acids. CDR3 DNA sequence: TGTGCCAGCAGGGTAGGACTGGAACCCGGGGAGCTGTTTTTT. Its protein is CASRVGLEPGELFF.

This clone was recorded once. The V and J genes are TRBV7-9 and TRBJ2-5; 8 nucleotides line up with TRBD1. Trimming cost V 5 bases and J 1 base; bases outside gene matches: 3. From germline, CDR1 is SEHNR and CDR2 FQNEAQ (reference sequence). The CDR3 has 14 residues. DNA of the CDR3: TGTGCCAGCAGCACCGGACAGGGCCAAGAGACCCAGTACTTC. It encodes CASSTGQGQETQYF.

This chain links TRBV5-4 with TRBJ2-2, with D unclear. Germline CDR1 is SGHNT and CDR2 is YYREEE (reference sequence). The CDR3 length is 12 residues. V was cut by 0 bases and J by 6 bases, with 3 bases left in between. The CDR3 DNA is TGTGCCAGCAGCTTGGTTTCCGGGGAGCTGTTTTTT. Amino acid sequence: CASSLVSGELFF. The full variable domain, rest sourced from reference TRBV5-4 and TRBJ2-2, is ETGVTQSPTHLIKTRGQQVTLRCSSQSGHNTVSWYQQALGQGPQFIFQYYREEENGRGNFPPRFSGLQFPNYSSELNVNALELDDSALYLCASSLVSGELFFGEGSRLTVL.

This rearrangement joins TRBV12-3 or TRBV12-4 to TRBJ2-7; D is unclear. Trimming left V 5 bases short and J 0 bases short, with 5 bases between. This CDR3 has 12 amino acids. The CDR3 nucleotides read TGTGCCAGCAGTCGAGTCTCCTACGAGCAGTACTTC. Encoded protein: CASSRVSYEQYF.

The rearrangement uses TRBV7-8 and TRBJ2-7, with 8 bases aligning to TRBD2. The CDR3 has 16 amino acids. Germline values: CDR1 SGHVS, CDR2 FQNEAQ. V lost 2 bases and J lost 1; bases outside the gene matches: 7. CDR3 sequence reads: CASSLLSSGGSYEQYF. CDR3 nucleotides: TGTGCCAGCAGCTTACTGTCCAGCGGGGGATCCTACGAGCAGTACTTC.

The chain is built from TRBV6-5 and TRBJ2-1, with D possibly matching TRBD2 (6 bases). V lost 4 bases, J lost 3 bases, and 10 bases lay in between. The CDR3 consists of 14 residues. Germline V lookup: CDR1 MNHEY, CDR2 SVGAGI. Here the CDR3 reads CASSSQGGYNEQFF. DNA of the CDR3: TGTGCCAGCAGTTCTCAGGGAGGCTACAATGAGCAGTTCTTC.

V is TRBV7-9 and J is TRBJ2-2; the D gene is possibly TRBD1 (5 bases). Germline lookup yields CDR1 SEHNR and CDR2 FQNEAQ (reference sequence). The ends were cut back, 3 bases at V and 6 bases at J, with 8 bases in the middle. This CDR3 spans 13 amino acids. The CDR3 sequence is CASSFDSAGELFF. The CDR3, as DNA: TGTGCCAGCAGCTTTGACAGTGCCGGGGAGCTGTTTTTT.